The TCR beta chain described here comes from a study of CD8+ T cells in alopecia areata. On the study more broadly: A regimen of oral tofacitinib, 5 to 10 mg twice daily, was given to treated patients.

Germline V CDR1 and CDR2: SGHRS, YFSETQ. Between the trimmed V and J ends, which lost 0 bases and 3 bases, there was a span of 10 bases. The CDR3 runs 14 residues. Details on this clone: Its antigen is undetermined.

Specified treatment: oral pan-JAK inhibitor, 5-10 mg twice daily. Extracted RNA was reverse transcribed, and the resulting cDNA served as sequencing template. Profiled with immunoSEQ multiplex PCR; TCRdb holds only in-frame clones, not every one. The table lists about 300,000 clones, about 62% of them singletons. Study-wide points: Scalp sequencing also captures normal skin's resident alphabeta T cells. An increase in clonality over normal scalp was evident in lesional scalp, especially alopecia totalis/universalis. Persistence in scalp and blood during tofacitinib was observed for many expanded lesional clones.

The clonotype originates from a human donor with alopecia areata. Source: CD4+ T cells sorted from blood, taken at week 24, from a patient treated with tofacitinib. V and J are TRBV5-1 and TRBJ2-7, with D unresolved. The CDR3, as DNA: TGCGCCAGCAGCTTGGGGGCAGACCTCTACGAGCAGTACTTC. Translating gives CASSLGADLYEQYF.